These 8 T cell receptor beta chains were all obtained from the same sample, sequenced in a study of cytomegalovirus exposure and HLA in healthy donors. Here immunoSEQ multiplex PCR was the method, and the copy in TCRdb shows in-frame clones only, minus some. The sample contains 250,000 to 400,000 clones, 70% to 90% of which appear only once. Sequenced material: PBMCs. Receptors were obtained from a man aged 25-40 years in good health and CMV-seronegative.

The chain carries TRBV5-6 and TRBJ1-3, with unresolved D. This CDR3 comprises 14 residues. V was clipped by 0 bases and J by 5 bases, with 9 bases between them. In germline, CDR1 is SGHDT, CDR2 YYEEEE. The CDR3 loop is CASSLEQLRNTIYF. CDR3 nucleotide sequence: TGTGCCAGCAGCTTGGAACAGCTAAGAAACACCATATATTTT.

The genes are TRBV6-1 and TRBJ2-7, with 10 bases aligning to TRBD1. CDR1 MNHNS and CDR2 SASEGT come from the germline V gene. The CDR3 is made up of 15 amino acids. With V trimmed by 4 bases and J by 2 bases, 5 bases remained unmatched. The CDR3 is CASSAGTGVTYEQYF. CDR3 sequence (DNA): TGTGCCAGCAGTGCCGGGACAGGGGTAACCTACGAGCAGTACTTC.

The rearrangement uses TRBV11-2 and TRBJ1-2; TRBD1 might be the D (5 bases). The CDR3 length is 15 residues. Per germline, CDR1 SGHAT and CDR2 FQNNGV. The ends were cut back, 5 bases at V and 2 bases at J, with 15 bases in the middle. The CDR3 nucleotides are TGTGCCAGCAGCGATTACCTCAGGGCAAACTATGGCTACACCTTC. It is translated as CASSDYLRANYGYTF.

This chain joins TRBV11-2 and TRBJ1-4; unclear D gene. The CDR3 is 16 residues long. Between the trimmed V and J ends, which lost 0 bases and 4 bases, there was a span of 12 bases. Germline V CDR1 and CDR2: SGHAT, FQNNGV. This CDR3 reads CASSLESGVYNEKLFF. For the CDR3, the DNA is TGTGCCAGCAGCTTAGAGTCCGGGGTCTATAATGAAAAACTGTTTTTT.

This clone was observed once. J is TRBJ1-2 and V is TRBV7-9, with a weak D call TRBD1 (6 bases). The CDR3 extends over 12 amino acids. Germline V gene sequence: CDR1 SEHNR, CDR2 FQNEAQ (reference sequence). The V gene lost 9 bases and the J gene lost 3 bases, with 11 bases spanning the gap. CDR3 sequence reads: CASSDSYYGYTF. The DNA for the CDR3 is TGTGCCAGTTCGGACAGTTACTATGGCTACACCTTC.

This clone was picked up a small number of times. This chain joins TRBV12-5 and TRBJ1-6; 8 nucleotides line up with TRBD1. The CDR3 has 13 amino acids. J lost 10 bases, V lost 6 bases, and 5 bases had no gene match. Germline CDR1 is LGHNT and CDR2 is FRNRAP. CDR3 amino acids: CASGLTGESPLHF. The CDR3 DNA reads TGTGCTAGTGGGCTGACAGGGGAATCACCCCTCCACTTT.

In nucleotides, the CDR3 is TGTGCCAGCAGCTTCAAAGCGGGGGGCTACACCGGGGAGCTGTTTTTT. Translation gives CASSFKAGGYTGELFF. The gene calls are TRBV5-4 and TRBJ2-2, with 9 bases that match TRBD2. The ends lost 2 bases at V and 3 bases at J; junction bases unmatched: 5. Germline values: CDR1 SGHNT, CDR2 YYREEE (reference sequence). This CDR3 comprises 16 residues.

CDR3 in amino acids: CASSTGQVGETQYF. The DNA for the CDR3 is TGCGCCAGCAGCACGGGACAGGTAGGAGAGACCCAGTACTTC. The chain links TRBV5-1 to TRBJ2-5, with 8 positions matching TRBD1. CDR3 length equals 14 residues. V lost 4 bases and J lost 4; bases outside the gene matches: 6. The germline V gene encodes CDR1 SGHRS and CDR2 YFSETQ.